The rows below give T cell receptor beta chains drawn from one sample of a study of early T cells in non-severe SARS-CoV-2 infection. TCRdb re-called the 5' RACE reads through MiXCR, storing one row per CDR3 protein. The sample includes 95,000 to 150,000 distinct CDR3 sequences, under 15% of them seen just once. Input material: whole blood. The source is an adult who was a healthcare worker with PCR-confirmed SARS-CoV-2 infection or an uninfected control (not recorded which). Both conserved end residues are trimmed from each CDR3. Each record gives: J gene, CDR3 length, V gene, CDR3 protein.

TRBJ2-2,9,TRBV10-3,AISAPGELF
TRBJ2-2,13,TRBV4-1,ASSQVAGVPGELF
TRBJ2-1,12,TRBV29-1,SVERSRGGPEQF
TRBJ1-4,12,TRBV5-1,ASSLTTTGEKLF
TRBJ2-4,14,TRBV12-3/TRBV12-4,ASSVFSAGYKNIQY
TRBJ1-5,11,TRBV18,ASTDSGNQPQH
TRBJ2-5,11,TRBV12-3/TRBV12-4,ASSLGFEETQY
TRBJ2-5,13,TRBV11-2,ASSLGTGLQETQY
TRBJ1-5,11,TRBV2,ASNQDLDQPQH
TRBJ1-6,13,TRBV3-1,ASSQDAPTNSPLH
TRBJ1-6,14,TRBV11-1,ASSPGGPDGHSPLH
TRBJ1-1,14,TRBV7-2,ASSLVSANMNTEAF
TRBJ2-5,12,TRBV6-5,ASSYSPPGETQY
TRBJ2-3,12,TRBV29-1,SVIPGQRRDTQY
TRBJ2-1,12,TRBV20-1,SASRGESYNEQF
TRBJ2-3,14,TRBV7-3,ASSLTGWGAQDTQY
TRBJ2-5,14,TRBV2,ASDRGVAGAEETQY
TRBJ2-1,12,TRBV5-1,ASSLGQADNEQF
TRBJ2-7,11,TRBV11-2,ASSLGAVHEQY
TRBJ1-1,11,TRBV7-3,ASARGGGGEAF
TRBJ1-1,13,TRBV9,ASSVGDRLNTEAF
TRBJ2-1,13,TRBV5-5,ASSWGPGTRGNQF
TRBJ1-6,12,TRBV21-1,ASRGEGGYSPLH
TRBJ2-5,10,TRBV20-1,SATSGQETQY
TRBJ1-1,14,TRBV20-1,SARRGTGAMNTEAF
TRBJ2-2,11,TRBV14,ASSQDRTGTAF
TRBJ1-2,19,TRBV6-5,ASRDWTGTREGSFGDYGYT
TRBJ2-1,13,TRBV27,ASSPGTSGLNEQF
TRBJ2-6,12,TRBV7-6,ASSQAGGANVLT